The clone carrying this T cell receptor beta chain was found a few times. Its antigen is not known. CDR3 length equals 11 residues. V was cut by 5 bases and J by 9 bases, with 11 bases left in between. The germline V gene encodes CDR1 SQVTM and CDR2 ANQGSEA. This sample was included in a study of blood T cells in healthy people across ages. Study context: About one barcoded beta molecule per two T cells was captured by template switching. Study-wide findings and caveats: Leaving the PBMCs unsorted stopped any conclusive comparison of naive versus antigen-experienced cells.

Using a J-beta primer mix together with a sample-barcoded 5' primer, a second PCR was run for about 6 to 12 cycles. MiXCR, run by TCRdb on the 5' RACE reads, gives a single entry per CDR3 protein. The sample contains roughly 1,500,000 distinct CDR3 sequences, roughly 40% of which appear only once. The receptor was derived from a woman aged 18-29 years in good health. The chain is built from TRBV29-1 and TRBJ2-1; a possible D gene is TRBD1 (6 bases). The sample was blood. CDR3 loop: CSVRTEGEQFF. CDR3 DNA: TGCAGCGTTAGGACAGAGGGTGAGCAGTTCTTC.